One and the same sample provided the 29 T cell receptor beta chains below, sequenced in a study of blood T cells in healthy people across ages. Together with a sample-barcoded 5' primer, a J-beta primer mix was included in a second PCR lasting roughly 6 to 12 cycles. From the 5' RACE reads, TCRdb called clonotypes with MiXCR, one entry per CDR3 protein. The sample lists 1,500,000 or so distinct CDR3 sequences; 59% were seen once. Source material: blood. The receptor source for this set is a young man in good health.

The rearrangement joins TRBV15 to TRBJ2-3; D ambiguous. Trimming removed 0 bases from V and 2 bases from J, with 9 bases in between. From germline, CDR1 is LNHNV and CDR2 YYDKDF (reference sequence). This CDR3 contains 15 residues. CDR3 DNA sequence: TGTGCCACCAGCAGAGATGGGGTGCCCACAGATACGCAGTATTTT. Protein product: CATSRDGVPTDTQYF. The entire variable domain, with the rest obtained from reference TRBV15 and TRBJ2-3, is as follows: DAMVIQNPRYQVTQFGKPVTLSCSQTLNHNVMYWYQQKSSQAPKLLFHYYDKDFNNEADTPDNFQSRRPNTSFCFLDIRSPGLGDTAMYLCATSRDGVPTDTQYFGPGTRLTVL.

As to this clonotype: One junction end disagrees with the germline gene, perhaps due to a read error. The chain carries TRBV29-1 and TRBJ2-4, with TRBD1 identical over 12 bases. The germline CDR1 and CDR2 sequences are SQVTM and ANQGSEA. The CDR3 loop spans 13 amino acids. The DNA for the CDR3 is TGCAGCGTCTCGGGACAGGGGGCTAACATTCGGTACTTC. Residues: CSVSGQGANIRYF.

The chain joins TRBV2 to TRBJ2-1, with 8 positions matching TRBD1. The germline CDR1 and CDR2 sequences are SNHLY and FYNNEI. V shed 10 bases and J 6 bases; nucleotides not matched to a gene: 8. The CDR3 is 13 amino acids. The chain's CDR3 is CATNLQGGNEQFF. The CDR3 nucleotides read TGTGCCACCAACCTACAGGGGGGCAATGAGCAGTTCTTC. Variable domain in full (rest from reference TRBV2 and TRBJ2-1): EPEVTQTPSHQVTQMGQEVILRCVPISNHLYFYWYRQILGQKVEFLVSFYNNEISEKSEIFDDQFSVERPDGSNFTLKIRSTKLEDSAMYFCATNLQGGNEQFFGPGTRLTVL.

CDR3 DNA: TGCAGTGCTAGCCAGGGGGGGAACTACGAGCAGTACTTC. Amino acid sequence: CSASQGGNYEQYF. The genes are TRBV20-1 and TRBJ2-7; D possibly matches TRBD1 or TRBD2 (7 bases each). V lost 3 bases and J lost 3, with 12 bases in between. This CDR3 spans 13 amino acids. Looked up from germline, CDR1 is DFQATT and CDR2 is SNEGSKA (reference sequence).

A note on this clonotype: The junction does not match germline at one end; this may be a read error. The chain joins TRBV4-3 to TRBJ2-3, with 7 bases aligning to TRBD1. The CDR3 length is 15 residues. Germline-derived CDR1 and CDR2 are LGHNA and YSLEER. The DNA of the CDR3 is TGTGCCAGCAGTCCTACAGGGGTCGGCACAGATACGCAGTATTTT. It specifies CASSPTGVGTDTQYF.

This clonotype was seen a few times. The rearrangement uses TRBV5-1 and TRBJ2-3; 7 nucleotides line up with TRBD1. Germline V gives CDR1 SGHRS, CDR2 YFSETQ. Trimming removed 5 bases from V and 2 bases from J; junction bases left unmatched: 11. The CDR3 is 16 amino acids. CDR3 in amino acids: CASRHTGTDITDTQYF. DNA for the CDR3: TGCGCCAGCAGGCATACCGGGACAGATATCACAGATACGCAGTATTTT.

The chain couples TRBV29-1 to TRBJ2-1, with TRBD1 matching over 11 bases. V trimming: 6 bases; J trimming: 8 bases; junction bases outside the gene matches: 9. Germline CDR1 and CDR2: SQVTM and ANQGSEA. The CDR3 is 14 residues long. CDR3 bases: TGCAGCGTCCGCGGGACAGGGGGGTACGATGAGCAGTTCTTC. It specifies CSVRGTGGYDEQFF.

To note about this clonotype: At one end the junction does not follow the germline gene, possibly because of a read error. The chain joins TRBV7-8 to TRBJ2-1, with TRBD1 matching over 11 bases. The DNA end is more similar to TRBJ2-7, so the J call may be wrong. The CDR3 has 16 amino acids. Germline V gives CDR1 SGHVS, CDR2 FQNEAQ. The CDR3: CASRLAGTGGTDEQYF. The CDR3 DNA reads TGTGCCAGCAGATTAGCCGGGACAGGGGGGACCGACGAGCAGTACTTC.

The rearrangement uses TRBV10-3 and TRBJ1-1; possibly TRBD1 for D (6 bases). There are 17 residues in the CDR3. Trimming shortened V by 6 bases and J by 3 bases, and 23 bases separated the two germline ends. The germline V gene has CDR1 ENHRY and CDR2 SYGVKD. The CDR3 DNA reads as TGTGCCATCAGCGGTTCGGACAGCCCCTCCTACGACACTGAAGCTTTCTTT. It translates to CAISGSDSPSYDTEAFF.

The chain is built from TRBV4-1 and TRBJ2-1, with D possibly TRBD2 on 6 matching bases. This CDR3 contains 17 residues. V was shortened by 4 bases and J by 2 bases, with 18 bases between the two germline ends. CDR1 is MGHRA, CDR2 YSYEKL, per germline. Here the CDR3 DNA reads TGCGCCAGCAGCCGGGAGGCCGGGACTTTAACCTACAATGAGCAGTTCTTC. Its protein product is CASSREAGTLTYNEQFF.

This clonotype was detected only a few times. CDR3 nucleotide sequence: TGCAGTGCTAGAGATTTAGCAGGGGGCACTGAAGCTTTCTTT. As protein: CSARDLAGGTEAFF. This chain links TRBV20-1 with TRBJ1-1, with 7 nucleotides matching TRBD1. The CDR3 is made up of 14 amino acids. V shed 0 bases, J shed 4 bases, and the junction held 5 bases outside the gene matches. The germline V gene has CDR1 DFQATT and CDR2 SNEGSKA (reference sequence).

The chain combines TRBV7-2 with TRBJ2-3; TRBD2 matches 7 bases. The V gene end was trimmed by 1 base and the J gene end by 0 bases; junction bases not matched to a gene: 10. CDR1 SGHTA and CDR2 FQGNSA come from the germline V gene. This CDR3 comprises 18 residues. The CDR3 nucleotides are TGTGCCAGCAGCTTAGTCCCCTACGGGGGGACTAGCACAGATACGCAGTATTTT. It encodes CASSLVPYGGTSTDTQYF.

The chain employs TRBV29-1 and TRBJ2-7; D gene unclear. Germline-derived CDR1 and CDR2 are SQVTM and ANQGSEA. Trimming took 5 bases from V and 1 from J, leaving 12 bases between them. The CDR3 is 13 residues long. The CDR3, as DNA: TGCAGCGTTCTGGCAATCTGGTCCTACGAGCAGTACTTC. Translating it yields CSVLAIWSYEQYF.

This clonotype was recorded a few times. The rearrangement links TRBV20-1 to TRBJ2-4; D is undetermined. The germline V gene encodes CDR1 DFQATT and CDR2 SNEGSKA (reference sequence). The CDR3 has 13 amino acids. Trimming shortened V by 4 bases and J by 3 bases, and 10 bases separated the two germline ends. DNA for the CDR3: TGCAGTGCTATAACGCCCTACAAAAACATTCAGTACTTC. Encoded protein: CSAITPYKNIQYF.

This rearrangement joins TRBV15 to TRBJ1-2; the D is unclear. The V end was cut by 2 bases, the J end by 2 bases, with 15 bases between. CDR1 is LNHNV and CDR2 is YYDKDF in the germline V gene (reference sequence). The CDR3 totals 16 residues. The DNA for the CDR3 is TGTGCCACCAGCAGATCCAGAAGTTCAGTCAACTATGGCTACACCTTC. Protein sequence: CATSRSRSSVNYGYTF. Looking up the rest from reference TRBV15 and TRBJ1-2 gives the full variable domain: DAMVIQNPRYQVTQFGKPVTLSCSQTLNHNVMYWYQQKSSQAPKLLFHYYDKDFNNEADTPDNFQSRRPNTSFCFLDIRSPGLGDTAMYLCATSRSRSSVNYGYTFGSGTRLTVV.

The chain combines TRBV5-1 with TRBJ1-5, with TRBD1 matching 9 bases. Germline lookup yields CDR1 SGHRS and CDR2 YFSETQ. The CDR3 spans 24 residues. Losses at the gene ends were 1 base for V and 0 bases for J; bases not matched to a gene: 26. The CDR3 region is CASSLPRLLDNSGTGNYSNQPQHF. As DNA, the CDR3 is TGCGCCAGCAGCTTGCCTCGACTACTCGACAATTCCGGGACAGGGAATTATAGCAATCAGCCCCAGCATTTT.

This sequence joins TRBV20-1 and TRBJ1-2; 10 nucleotides match TRBD1. The CDR3 length is 16 residues. Germline-derived CDR1 and CDR2 are DFQATT and SNEGSKA (reference sequence). V was clipped by 1 base and J by 8 bases; unmatched bases: 13. Written as DNA, the CDR3 is TGCAGTGCTAGAGTCTACGGACAGGGGGGCGCGGGAGGCTACACCTTC. Residues: CSARVYGQGGAGGYTF.

The gene calls are TRBV7-2 and TRBJ2-7; 14 bases are shared with TRBD2. The ends lost 4 bases at V and 4 bases at J; junction bases unmatched: 6. Per germline, CDR1 SGHTA and CDR2 FQGNSA. This CDR3 comprises 16 residues. The CDR3 DNA is TGTGCCAGCAGCTCCTTGACTAGCGGGAGGGTTTACGAGCAGTACTTC. Translation: CASSSLTSGRVYEQYF.

The chain combines TRBV7-9 with TRBJ2-3; D gene ambiguous. V was pared by 1 base and J by 9 bases, with 14 bases between. The germline V gene has CDR1 SEHNR and CDR2 FQNEAQ (reference sequence). The CDR3 is 14 residues long. The CDR3 region has the DNA TGTGCCAGCAGCTTAGGTCAAGGCCCACAAACGCAGTATTTT. It is translated as CASSLGQGPQTQYF.

This clonotype occurred a few times. The chain links TRBV6-6 to TRBJ2-4, with 7 bases identical to TRBD1. The assigned J gene may be wrong: the sequence end matches TRBJ2-7 better. Germline V gene sequence: CDR1 MNHNY, CDR2 SVGAGI (reference sequence). The length of the CDR3 is 14 residues. CDR3 amino acids: CASSYPGTVYEQYF. The CDR3 coding sequence is TGTGCCAGCAGTTATCCCGGGACAGTTTACGAGCAGTACTTC.

In this sample, this clonotype turned up a few times. V usage is TRBV7-2 and J usage is TRBJ1-2; 7 positions match TRBD1. This CDR3 is built from 14 residues. Per germline, CDR1 SGHTA and CDR2 FQGNSA. J was trimmed by 3 bases and V by 5 bases; bases with no gene match: 6. The CDR3, as DNA: TGTGCCAGCAGCATCGGGACAGAAGACTATGGCTACACCTTC. It yields the protein CASSIGTEDYGYTF.

The chain has TRBV4-1 and TRBJ1-1; TRBD1 is a possible D gene (6 bases). This CDR3 is built from 16 residues. CDR1 and CDR2 (germline): MGHRA, YSYEKL. V was trimmed by 0 bases and J by 6 bases, leaving 17 bases between them. The CDR3 loop is CASSQEYQGSRAEAFF. The CDR3 bases are TGCGCCAGCAGCCAAGAATATCAGGGGTCAAGGGCTGAAGCTTTCTTT.

This clonotype was observed a handful of times. The rearrangement uses TRBV4-1 and TRBJ1-4, with D uncertain. V gave up 1 base and J gave up 8 bases, with 11 bases separating them. The CDR3 sequence is 14 residues long. Per the germline V gene, CDR1 is MGHRA and CDR2 is YSYEKL. This CDR3 is CASSQVTVSEKLFF. CDR3 nucleotides: TGCGCCAGCAGCCAAGTTACAGTAAGCGAAAAACTGTTTTTT.

This clonotype has just a few counts. The chain links TRBV6-6 to TRBJ2-1; tentative D call: TRBD1 (5 bases). Germline CDR1 reads MNHNY; CDR2 reads SVGAGI (reference sequence). The V end lost 2 bases, the J end lost 1 base, and 9 bases lay between the germline ends. This CDR3 region has 15 residues. CDR3 sequence: CASSYQTGSYNEQFF. The CDR3 nucleotides are TGTGCCAGCAGTTACCAAACAGGTTCCTACAATGAGCAGTTCTTC.

In its sample, this clonotype was seen a few times. A much larger clone lies one base from this, so it may be a read error. The chain uses TRBV20-1 and TRBJ2-5, with D perhaps being TRBD1 or TRBD2 (5 bases each). The CDR3 is made up of 13 amino acids. The V end was cut by 3 bases, the J end by 11 bases, with 19 bases between. Germline-derived CDR1 and CDR2 are DFQATT and SNEGSKA (reference sequence). CDR3 coding DNA: TGCAGTGCTAGGAATCTAGCAGGGAATGAGCAGTACTTC. This encodes CSARNLAGNEQYF.

This clonotype was observed a handful of times. The V and J genes are TRBV4-1 and TRBJ2-1; D assignment may be TRBD1 or TRBD2 (7 bases each). The CDR3 extends over 13 amino acids. V dropped 4 bases and J dropped 8 bases, with 12 bases sitting between them. Germline V gene lookup returns CDR1 MGHRA and CDR2 YSYEKL. The CDR3 spells CASSRPGGDEQFF. CDR3 nucleotide sequence: TGCGCCAGCAGCCGCCCAGGGGGGGATGAGCAGTTCTTC.

The CDR3 DNA reads as TGTGCCAGCAGCTTAGATCAGACAGGGGCGGAGACCCAGTACTTC. The encoded protein is CASSLDQTGAETQYF. The chain uses TRBV7-9 and TRBJ2-5; 8 bases match TRBD1. Germline V CDR1 and CDR2: SEHNR, FQNEAQ (reference sequence). The V and J ends lost 1 base and 5 bases, in that order; junction bases with no gene match: 6. This CDR3 region has 15 residues.

The chain employs TRBV2 and TRBJ1-5, with D unclear. V was shortened by 7 bases and J by 2 bases, with 9 bases between the two germline ends. This CDR3 is 13 amino acids long. Germline CDR1 SNHLY, CDR2 FYNNEI. The CDR3 region is CASKDFRNQPQHF. CDR3 nucleotide sequence: TGTGCCAGCAAAGACTTTCGCAATCAGCCCCAGCATTTT.

This sequence joins TRBV10-3 and TRBJ2-3; 9 bases agree with TRBD1. With V trimmed by 4 bases and J by 5 bases, 10 bases remained unmatched. CDR3 length equals 16 residues. Germline V gene data show CDR1 as ENHRY and CDR2 as SYGVKD. Here the CDR3 DNA reads TGTGCCATCAGTGTAATACAGGGGGCGCAGGGAGATACGCAGTATTTT. Protein sequence: CAISVIQGAQGDTQYF.